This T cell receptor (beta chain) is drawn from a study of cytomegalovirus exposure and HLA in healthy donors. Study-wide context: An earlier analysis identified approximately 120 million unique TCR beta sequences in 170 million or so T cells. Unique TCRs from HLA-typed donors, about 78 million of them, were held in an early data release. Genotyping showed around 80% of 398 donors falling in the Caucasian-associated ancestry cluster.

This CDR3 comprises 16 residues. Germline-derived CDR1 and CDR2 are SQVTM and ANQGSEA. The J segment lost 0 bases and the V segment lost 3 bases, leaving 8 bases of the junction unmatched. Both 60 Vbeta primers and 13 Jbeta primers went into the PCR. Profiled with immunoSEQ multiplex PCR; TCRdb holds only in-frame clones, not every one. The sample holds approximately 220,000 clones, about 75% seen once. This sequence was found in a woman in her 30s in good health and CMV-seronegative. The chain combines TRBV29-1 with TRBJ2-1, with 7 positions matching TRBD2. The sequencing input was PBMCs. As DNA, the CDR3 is TGCAGCGTTGACGGCGGGAGCTTCAGCTCCTACAATGAGCAGTTCTTC. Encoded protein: CSVDGGSFSSYNEQFF.